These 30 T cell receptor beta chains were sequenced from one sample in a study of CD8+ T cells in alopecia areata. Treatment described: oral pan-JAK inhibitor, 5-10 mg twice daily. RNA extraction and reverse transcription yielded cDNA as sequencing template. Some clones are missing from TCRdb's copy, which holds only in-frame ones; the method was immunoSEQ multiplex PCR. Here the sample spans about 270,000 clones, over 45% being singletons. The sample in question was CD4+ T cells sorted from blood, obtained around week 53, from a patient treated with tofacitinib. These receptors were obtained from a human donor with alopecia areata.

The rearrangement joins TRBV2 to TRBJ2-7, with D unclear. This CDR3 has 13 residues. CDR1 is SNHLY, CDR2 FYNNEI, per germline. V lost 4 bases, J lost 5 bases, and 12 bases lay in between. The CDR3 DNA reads TGTGCCAGCAGTGGGGCTCGCCAAGACGAGCAGTACTTC. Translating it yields CASSGARQDEQYF.

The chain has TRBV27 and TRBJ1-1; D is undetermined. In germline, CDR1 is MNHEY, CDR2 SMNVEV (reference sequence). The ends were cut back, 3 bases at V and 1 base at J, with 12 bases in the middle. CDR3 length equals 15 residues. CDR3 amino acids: CASSFIDLRNTEAFF. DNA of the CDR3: TGTGCCAGCAGTTTTATCGATCTAAGGAACACTGAAGCTTTCTTT.

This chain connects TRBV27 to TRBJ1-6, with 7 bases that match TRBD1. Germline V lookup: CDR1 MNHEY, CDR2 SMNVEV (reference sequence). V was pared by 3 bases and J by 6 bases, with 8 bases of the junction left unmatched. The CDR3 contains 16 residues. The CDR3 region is CASSFDRVPGNSPLHF. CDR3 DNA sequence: TGTGCCAGCAGTTTCGACAGGGTACCCGGTAATTCACCCCTCCACTTT.

This chain's CDR3 is CASSSRRQGVSYEQYF. CDR3 sequence (DNA): TGTGCCAGCAGCTCAAGACGACAGGGTGTGAGCTACGAGCAGTACTTC. The chain is built from TRBV7-2 and TRBJ2-7; 7 positions agree with TRBD1. Losses at the gene ends were 4 bases for V and 3 bases for J; bases not matched to a gene: 12. The V gene's germline CDR1 is SGHTA and CDR2 FQGNSA. The CDR3 sequence is 16 residues long.

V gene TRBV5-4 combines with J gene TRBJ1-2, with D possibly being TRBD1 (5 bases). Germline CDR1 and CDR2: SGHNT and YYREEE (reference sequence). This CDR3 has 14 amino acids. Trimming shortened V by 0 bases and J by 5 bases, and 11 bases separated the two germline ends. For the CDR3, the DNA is TGTGCCAGCAGCTTGGGGGACCTCGGGTATGGCTACACCTTC. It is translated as CASSLGDLGYGYTF.

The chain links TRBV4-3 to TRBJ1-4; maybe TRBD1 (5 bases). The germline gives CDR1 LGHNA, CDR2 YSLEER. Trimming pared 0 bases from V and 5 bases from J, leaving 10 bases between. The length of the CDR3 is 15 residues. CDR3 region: CASSQDWWGNEKLFF. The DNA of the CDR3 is TGCGCCAGCAGCCAAGATTGGTGGGGCAATGAAAAACTGTTTTTT.

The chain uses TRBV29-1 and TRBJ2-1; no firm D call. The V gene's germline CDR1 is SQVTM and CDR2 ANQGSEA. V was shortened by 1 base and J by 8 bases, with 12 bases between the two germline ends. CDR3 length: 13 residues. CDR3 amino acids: CSVEAPGLDEQFF. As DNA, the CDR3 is TGCAGCGTTGAAGCACCGGGTCTGGATGAGCAGTTCTTC.

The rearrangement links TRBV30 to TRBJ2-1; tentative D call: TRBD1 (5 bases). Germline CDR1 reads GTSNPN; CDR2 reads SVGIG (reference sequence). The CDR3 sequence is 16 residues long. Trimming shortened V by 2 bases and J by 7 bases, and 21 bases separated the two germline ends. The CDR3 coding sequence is TGTGCCTGGAGTTCCCCCTTGAAGGGGCCTAGGAATGAGCAGTTCTTC. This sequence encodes CAWSSPLKGPRNEQFF. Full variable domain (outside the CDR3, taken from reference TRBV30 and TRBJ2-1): SQTIHQWPATLVQPVGSPLSLECTVEGTSNPNLYWYRQAAGRGLQLLFYSVGIGQISSEVPQNLSASRPQDRQFILSSKKLLLSDSGFYLCAWSSPLKGPRNEQFFGPGTRLTVL.

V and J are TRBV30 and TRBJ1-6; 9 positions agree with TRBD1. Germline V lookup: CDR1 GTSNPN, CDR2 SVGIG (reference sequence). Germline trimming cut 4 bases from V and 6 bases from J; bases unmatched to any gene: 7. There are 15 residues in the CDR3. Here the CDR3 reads CAWKRKDRGNSPLHF. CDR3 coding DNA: TGTGCCTGGAAACGGAAGGACAGGGGTAATTCACCCCTCCACTTT.

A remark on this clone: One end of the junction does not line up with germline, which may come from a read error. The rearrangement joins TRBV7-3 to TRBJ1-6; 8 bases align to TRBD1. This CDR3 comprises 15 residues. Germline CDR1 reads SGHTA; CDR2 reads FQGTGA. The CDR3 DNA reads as TGTGCCAGCAGCGTAACAGGGGGCTATAATTCACCCCTCCACTTT. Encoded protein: CASSVTGGYNSPLHF.

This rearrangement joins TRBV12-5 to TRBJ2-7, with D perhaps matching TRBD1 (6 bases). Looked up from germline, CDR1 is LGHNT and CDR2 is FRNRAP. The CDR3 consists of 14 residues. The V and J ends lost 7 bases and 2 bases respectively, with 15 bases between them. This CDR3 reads CASALTGTPYEQYF. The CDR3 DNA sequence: TGTGCTAGTGCCCTGACAGGTACCCCCTACGAGCAGTACTTC.

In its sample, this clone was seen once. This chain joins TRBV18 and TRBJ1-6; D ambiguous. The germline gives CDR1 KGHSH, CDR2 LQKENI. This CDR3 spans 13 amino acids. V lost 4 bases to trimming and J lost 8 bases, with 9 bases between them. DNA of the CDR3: TGTGCCAGCTCACGGGAGTCGGATTCACCCCTCCACTTT. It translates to CASSRESDSPLHF.

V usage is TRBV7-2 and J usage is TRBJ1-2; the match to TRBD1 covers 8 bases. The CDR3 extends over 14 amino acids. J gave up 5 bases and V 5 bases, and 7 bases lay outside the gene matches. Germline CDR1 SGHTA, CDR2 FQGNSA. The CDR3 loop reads CASSNGQGGYGYTF. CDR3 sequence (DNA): TGTGCCAGCAGCAATGGACAGGGAGGGTATGGCTACACCTTC.

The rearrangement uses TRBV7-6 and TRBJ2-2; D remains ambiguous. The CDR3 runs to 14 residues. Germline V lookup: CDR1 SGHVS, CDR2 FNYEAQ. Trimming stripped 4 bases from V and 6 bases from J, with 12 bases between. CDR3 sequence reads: CASSSRASPGELFF. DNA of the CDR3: TGTGCCAGCAGCTCCCGAGCGTCACCCGGGGAGCTGTTTTTT. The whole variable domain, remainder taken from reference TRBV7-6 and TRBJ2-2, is GAGVSQSPRYKVTKRGQDVALRCDPISGHVSLYWYRQALGQGPEFLTYFNYEAQQDKSGLPNDRFSAERPEGSISTLTIQRTEQRDSAMYRCASSSRASPGELFFGEGSRLTVL.

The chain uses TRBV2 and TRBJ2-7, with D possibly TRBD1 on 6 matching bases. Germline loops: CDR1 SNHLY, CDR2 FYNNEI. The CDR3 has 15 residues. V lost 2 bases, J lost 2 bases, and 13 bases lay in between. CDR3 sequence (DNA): TGTGCCAGCAGTGAATACGGAAGGACAGCCTACGAGCAGTACTTC. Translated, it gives CASSEYGRTAYEQYF.

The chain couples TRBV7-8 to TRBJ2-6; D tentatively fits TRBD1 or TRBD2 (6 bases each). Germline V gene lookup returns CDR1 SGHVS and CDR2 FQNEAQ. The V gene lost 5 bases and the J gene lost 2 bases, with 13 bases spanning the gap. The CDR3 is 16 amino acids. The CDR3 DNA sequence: TGTGCCAGCAGCCCGGGGGCCTCAACTGGGGCCAACGTCCTGACTTTC. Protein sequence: CASSPGASTGANVLTF.

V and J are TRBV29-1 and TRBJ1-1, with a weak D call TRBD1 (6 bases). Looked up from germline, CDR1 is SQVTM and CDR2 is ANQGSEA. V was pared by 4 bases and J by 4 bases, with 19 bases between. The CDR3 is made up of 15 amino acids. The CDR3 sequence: CSVVLGGGGGTEAFF. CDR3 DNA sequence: TGCAGCGTTGTCCTCGGCGGGGGGGGCGGCACTGAAGCTTTCTTT.

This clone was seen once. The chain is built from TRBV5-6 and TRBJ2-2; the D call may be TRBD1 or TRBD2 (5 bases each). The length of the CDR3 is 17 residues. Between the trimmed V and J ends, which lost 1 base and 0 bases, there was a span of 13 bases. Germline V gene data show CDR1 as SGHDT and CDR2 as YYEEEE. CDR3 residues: CASSLLGTHANTGELFF. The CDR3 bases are TGTGCCAGCAGCTTGCTTGGGACCCATGCGAACACCGGGGAGCTGTTTTTT.

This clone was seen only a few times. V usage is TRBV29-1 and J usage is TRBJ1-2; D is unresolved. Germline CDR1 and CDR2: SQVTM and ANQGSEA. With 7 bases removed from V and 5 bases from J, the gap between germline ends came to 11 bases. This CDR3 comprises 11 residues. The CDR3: CSAAIRYGYTF. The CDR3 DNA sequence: TGCAGCGCCGCTATCCGGTATGGCTACACCTTC.

Here the CDR3 reads CASSLGDRDYEQYF. CDR3 nucleotides: TGTGCCAGCAGCTTGGGGGACAGGGACTACGAGCAGTACTTC. This chain connects TRBV5-6 to TRBJ2-7, with 9 bases that match TRBD1. From germline, CDR1 is SGHDT and CDR2 YYEEEE. This CDR3 has 14 amino acids. V lost 0 bases, J lost 3 bases, and 1 base stayed unmatched.

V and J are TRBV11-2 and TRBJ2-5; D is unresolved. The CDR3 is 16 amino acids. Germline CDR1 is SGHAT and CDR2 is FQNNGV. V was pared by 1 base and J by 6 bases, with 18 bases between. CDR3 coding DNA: TGTGCCAGCAGCTTAGCAACGGGTCCGTTCGGTCAGACCCAGTACTTC. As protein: CASSLATGPFGQTQYF.

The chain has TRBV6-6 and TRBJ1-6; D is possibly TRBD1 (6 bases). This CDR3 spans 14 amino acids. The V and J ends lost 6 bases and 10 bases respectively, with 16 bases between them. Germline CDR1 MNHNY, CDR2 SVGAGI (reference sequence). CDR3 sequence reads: CASRPTGLRSPLHF. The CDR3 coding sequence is TGTGCCAGCAGGCCTACAGGGCTTAGATCACCCCTCCACTTT.

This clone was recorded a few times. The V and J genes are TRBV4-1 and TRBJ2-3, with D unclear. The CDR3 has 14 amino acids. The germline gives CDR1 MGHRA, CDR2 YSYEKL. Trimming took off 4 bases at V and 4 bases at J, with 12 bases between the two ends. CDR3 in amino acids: CASSRYTEADTQYF. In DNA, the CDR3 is TGCGCCAGCAGCCGGTACACAGAGGCAGATACGCAGTATTTT.

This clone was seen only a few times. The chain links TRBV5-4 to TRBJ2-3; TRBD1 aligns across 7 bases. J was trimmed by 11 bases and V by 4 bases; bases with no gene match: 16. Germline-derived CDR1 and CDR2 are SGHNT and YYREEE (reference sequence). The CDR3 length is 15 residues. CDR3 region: CASSISTGTLIRQYF. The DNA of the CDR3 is TGTGCCAGCAGCATTTCGACAGGGACACTCATAAGGCAGTATTTT.

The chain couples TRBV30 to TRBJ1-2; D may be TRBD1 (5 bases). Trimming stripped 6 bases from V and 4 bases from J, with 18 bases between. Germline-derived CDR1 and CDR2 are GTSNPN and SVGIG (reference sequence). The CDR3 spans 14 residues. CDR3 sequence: CACPGLKGLYGYTF. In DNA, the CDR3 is TGTGCCTGCCCGGGACTTAAGGGGCTCTATGGCTACACCTTC.

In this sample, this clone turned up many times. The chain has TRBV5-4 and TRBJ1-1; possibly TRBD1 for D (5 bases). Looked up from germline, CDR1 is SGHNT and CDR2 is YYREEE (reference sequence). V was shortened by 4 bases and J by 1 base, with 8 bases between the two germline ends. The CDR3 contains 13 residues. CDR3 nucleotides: TGTGCCAGCAGCGCGGGGGGGAACACTGAAGCTTTCTTT. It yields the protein CASSAGGNTEAFF.

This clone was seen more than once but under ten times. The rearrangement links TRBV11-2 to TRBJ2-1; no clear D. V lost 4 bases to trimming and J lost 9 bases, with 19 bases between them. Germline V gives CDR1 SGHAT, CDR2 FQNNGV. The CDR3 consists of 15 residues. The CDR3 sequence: CASSSLRWVKREQFF. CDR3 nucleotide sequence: TGTGCCAGCAGCTCGCTCAGGTGGGTAAAGCGTGAGCAGTTCTTC.

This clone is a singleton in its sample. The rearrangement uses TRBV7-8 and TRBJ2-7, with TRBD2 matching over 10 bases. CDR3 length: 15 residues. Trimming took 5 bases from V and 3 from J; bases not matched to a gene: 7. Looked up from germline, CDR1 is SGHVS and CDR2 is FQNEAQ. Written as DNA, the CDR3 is TGTGCCAGCAGCCCGGGTAGCGGGGGGTACTACGAGCAGTACTTC. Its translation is CASSPGSGGYYEQYF.

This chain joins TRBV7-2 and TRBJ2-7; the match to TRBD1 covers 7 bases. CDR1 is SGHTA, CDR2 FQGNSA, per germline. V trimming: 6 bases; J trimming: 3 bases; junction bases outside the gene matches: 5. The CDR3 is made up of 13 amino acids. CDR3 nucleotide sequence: TGTGCCAGCAGGGGACCAGGGGGCTACGAGCAGTACTTC. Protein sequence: CASRGPGGYEQYF.

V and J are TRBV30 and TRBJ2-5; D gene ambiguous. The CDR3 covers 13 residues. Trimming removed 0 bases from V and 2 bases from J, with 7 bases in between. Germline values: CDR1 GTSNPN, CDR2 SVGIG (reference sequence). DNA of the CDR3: TGTGCCTGGAGTGTACAAAGTCAAGAGACCCAGTACTTC. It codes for CAWSVQSQETQYF.